This T cell receptor (beta chain) was recovered during a study of shared clonotypes between healthy human individuals. On the study more broadly: The study used three CD4 naive, three CD4 memory, two CD8 naive and one CD8 memory plate per donor.

In regard to this clone: Its antigen is unknown.

Assay: immunoSEQ multiplex PCR; the TCRdb copy retains only in-frame clones and omits some. Here the sample spans about 2.1 million clones, over 85% being singletons. Per germline, CDR1 ENHRY and CDR2 SYGVKD. This CDR3 spans 16 amino acids. With V trimmed by 5 bases and J by 0 bases, 7 bases remained unmatched. Naivety among CD8 cells was defined by CD45RO negativity and positive CCR7 selection, thereby excluding terminally differentiated effector memory CD45RA+ cells. Notes on the study in general: The study found 4.5% to 6% of naive CD4 clonotypes shared across a few donors.

The sequenced material came from naive CD8+ T cells from PBMCs. This chain uses TRBV10-3 with TRBJ2-3; 8 bases map to TRBD2. This receptor was obtained from a man between 18 and 35 years old in good health. Some clones in this sample may be carry-over from other donors' samples. The CDR3 reads CAISFRLASSTDTQYF. The CDR3, as DNA: TGTGCCATCAGTTTTAGACTAGCGTCGAGCACAGATACGCAGTATTTT.